This T cell receptor (beta chain) appears in the sequencing data of a study of PD-1 blockade in classical Hodgkin lymphoma. General study points: Complete responders entered with baseline diversity on par with newly diagnosed patients, the results showed. When nivolumab was started under 1 year after ASCT, patients were excluded. Newly diagnosed patients had baseline TCR diversity that was reportedly lower than that of healthy donors.

Each patient experienced a relapse that followed autologous stem cell transplantation, and brentuximab vedotin exposure varied. Regarding this clone: Its cognate antigen is unknown.

Profiling relied on immunoSEQ multiplex PCR, and the TCRdb table lists in-frame clones only, not all of them. Of under 45,000 clones in the sample, 76% were seen once. Germline V gene data show CDR1 as MDHEN and CDR2 as SYDVKM. V shed 6 bases and J shed 2 bases, with 20 bases lying between them. The CDR3 runs 16 residues. The sample here was peripheral blood mononuclear cells (PBMCs), taken at baseline. The V gene is TRBV28, the J gene TRBJ2-7; TRBD1 or TRBD2 may be the D gene (5 bases each). The TCR comes from a human donor with classical Hodgkin lymphoma. Written as DNA, the CDR3 is TGTGCCAGCAGGGCTTCCGGGACGGAGACTCCCTACGAGCAGTACTTC. Translating it yields CASRASGTETPYEQYF.